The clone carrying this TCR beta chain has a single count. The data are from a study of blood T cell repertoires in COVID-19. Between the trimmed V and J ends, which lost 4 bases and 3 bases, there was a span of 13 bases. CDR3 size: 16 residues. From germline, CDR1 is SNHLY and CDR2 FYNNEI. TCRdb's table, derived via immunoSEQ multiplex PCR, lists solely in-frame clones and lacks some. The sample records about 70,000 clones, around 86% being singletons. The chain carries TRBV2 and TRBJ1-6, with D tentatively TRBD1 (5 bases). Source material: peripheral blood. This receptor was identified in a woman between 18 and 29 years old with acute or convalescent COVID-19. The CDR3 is CASSANYGGYNSPLHF. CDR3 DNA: TGTGCCAGCAGTGCCAACTACGGGGGCTATAATTCACCCCTCCACTTT.